The 32 T cell receptor beta chains in this list originate from one sample, sequenced in a study of PD-1 blockade in classical Hodgkin lymphoma. Sample time point: cycle 4 day 1 (C4D1), after 5 to 7 weeks of nivolumab. In every patient, relapse followed autologous stem cell transplantation, while exposure to brentuximab vedotin differed. Clones were sequenced by immunoSEQ multiplex PCR, and TCRdb holds only the in-frame ones, with some missing. The sample shows around 57,000 clones, approximately 86% of them seen only once. Sequencing used peripheral blood mononuclear cells (PBMCs), obtained before the fourth cycle of nivolumab. The receptors derive from a human donor with classical Hodgkin lymphoma.

The gene calls are TRBV27 and TRBJ2-4; D is possibly TRBD1 or TRBD2 (5 bases each). Trimming took 4 bases from V and 6 from J, leaving 10 bases between them. Germline lookup yields CDR1 MNHEY and CDR2 SMNVEV (reference sequence). This CDR3 comprises 13 residues. CDR3 region: CASSYARGNIQYF. The CDR3 bases are TGTGCCAGCAGTTACGCGAGGGGAAACATTCAGTACTTC.

The chain's CDR3 is CASSMPQDRLETQYF. The CDR3 DNA reads as TGTGCCAGTAGTATGCCCCAGGACAGGTTAGAGACCCAGTACTTC. The genes are TRBV19 and TRBJ2-5, with 7 nucleotides matching TRBD1. CDR1 is LNHDA, CDR2 SQIVND, per germline (reference sequence). V dropped 3 bases and J dropped 4; count of bases not matched to a gene: 8. The CDR3 is made up of 15 amino acids.

V usage is TRBV5-1 and J usage is TRBJ1-2; D possibly corresponds to TRBD1 (5 bases). The CDR3 runs 12 residues. Deletions cut 3 bases from V and 4 bases from J, with 7 bases between. Germline CDR1 reads SGHRS; CDR2 reads YFSETQ. CDR3 bases: TGCGCCAGCAGCTCGGGGGTCTATGGCTACACCTTC. It codes for CASSSGVYGYTF.

The rearrangement joins TRBV2 to TRBJ2-2; D ambiguous. The V gene lost 3 bases and the J gene lost 6 bases, with 8 bases spanning the gap. The germline V gene encodes CDR1 SNHLY and CDR2 FYNNEI. This CDR3 contains 13 residues. The CDR3 protein is CASSDSFSGELFF. Written as DNA, the CDR3 is TGTGCCAGCAGTGATTCCTTCTCCGGGGAGCTGTTTTTT. The full variable domain, completed using reference TRBV2 and TRBJ2-2, is EPEVTQTPSHQVTQMGQEVILRCVPISNHLYFYWYRQILGQKVEFLVSFYNNEISEKSEIFDDQFSVERPDGSNFTLKIRSTKLEDSAMYFCASSDSFSGELFFGEGSRLTVL.

The gene calls are TRBV7-2 and TRBJ2-5; 11 bases agree with TRBD1. The J segment lost 5 bases and the V segment lost 5 bases, leaving 19 bases of the junction unmatched. The germline V gene encodes CDR1 SGHTA and CDR2 FQGNSA. CDR3 length equals 19 residues. CDR3 protein: CASSHGQGASLAARETQYF. The CDR3 DNA follows: TGTGCCAGCAGCCATGGACAGGGGGCGTCATTAGCGGCCAGGGAGACCCAGTACTTC.

The J gene is TRBJ2-3, the V gene TRBV4-1; 8 bases map to TRBD2. The CDR3 loop spans 15 amino acids. J was trimmed by 4 bases and V by 1 base; bases with no gene match: 4. CDR1 is MGHRA, CDR2 YSYEKL, per germline. Here the CDR3 reads CASSQVGREADTQYF. The CDR3, as DNA: TGCGCCAGCAGCCAAGTGGGGCGGGAGGCAGATACGCAGTATTTT.

V usage is TRBV2 and J usage is TRBJ1-2; possible D gene TRBD1, 6 bases. The V end lost 4 bases, the J end lost 4 bases, and 7 bases lay between the germline ends. This CDR3 comprises 12 residues. Germline V gene data show CDR1 as SNHLY and CDR2 as FYNNEI. The CDR3 loop is CASSGGGYGYTF. Here the CDR3 DNA reads TGTGCCAGCAGTGGAGGGGGCTATGGCTACACCTTC. The whole variable domain, remainder taken from reference TRBV2 and TRBJ1-2, is EPEVTQTPSHQVTQMGQEVILRCVPISNHLYFYWYRQILGQKVEFLVSFYNNEISEKSEIFDDQFSVERPDGSNFTLKIRSTKLEDSAMYFCASSGGGYGYTFGSGTRLTVV.

CDR3 DNA: TGTGCCAGCAGCAGATTCAATCAGCCCCAGCATTTT. Its protein product is CASSRFNQPQHF. The gene calls are TRBV5-6 and TRBJ1-5, with D hard to call. Per germline, CDR1 SGHDT and CDR2 YYEEEE. This CDR3 spans 12 amino acids. V shed 4 bases and J shed 3 bases, with 5 bases lying between them. The full variable domain, with the rest looked up from reference TRBV5-6 and TRBJ1-5, is DAGVTQSPTHLIKTRGQQVTLRCSPKSGHDTVSWYQQALGQGPQFIFQYYEEEERQRGNFPDRFSGHQFPNYSSELNVNALLLGDSALYLCASSRFNQPQHFGDGTRLSIL.

The V and J genes are TRBV7-9 and TRBJ1-5, with 8 bases identical to TRBD1. The CDR3 contains 15 residues. CDR1 is SEHNR, CDR2 FQNEAQ, per germline (reference sequence). V shed 5 bases and J 2 bases; nucleotides not matched to a gene: 5. CDR3 sequence: CASSPTGEGNQPQHF. CDR3 sequence (DNA): TGTGCCAGCAGCCCGACAGGGGAGGGCAATCAGCCCCAGCATTTT.

This clone has just one count. The genes are TRBV28 and TRBJ2-7; D uncertain. In germline, CDR1 is MDHEN, CDR2 SYDVKM. CDR3 size: 14 residues. V was trimmed by 2 bases and J by 7 bases, leaving 15 bases between them. Here the CDR3 reads CASSLPPPLGEQYF. The CDR3 bases are TGTGCCAGCAGTTTACCCCCCCCCTTAGGGGAGCAGTACTTC. Together with reference TRBV28 and TRBJ2-7, the CDR3 gives the full variable domain: DVKVTQSSRYLVKRTGEKVFLECVQDMDHENMFWYRQDPGLGLRLIYFSYDVKMKEKGDIPEGYSVSREKKERFSLILESASTNQTSMYLCASSLPPPLGEQYFGPGTRLTVT.

By sample fraction, this clone is medium-sized. The rearrangement joins TRBV28 to TRBJ2-2; 9 nucleotides line up with TRBD1. V dropped 6 bases and J dropped 4; count of bases not matched to a gene: 3. The CDR3 is 14 amino acids. Germline V gives CDR1 MDHEN, CDR2 SYDVKM. The CDR3 DNA reads as TGTGCCAGCAGCCGGACAGGGGTCACCGGGGAGCTGTTTTTT. This codes for CASSRTGVTGELFF.

CDR3 sequence reads: CASSEGAGASPLHF. Here the CDR3 DNA reads TGCGCCAGCAGTGAGGGGGCAGGGGCCTCACCCCTCCACTTT. The V gene is TRBV10-1, the J gene TRBJ1-6, with D tentatively TRBD1 (6 bases). V lost 2 bases and J 10 bases, leaving 12 bases between the germline ends. The CDR3 is 14 residues long. In germline, CDR1 is WNHNN, CDR2 SYGVQD (reference sequence).

The chain joins TRBV7-6 to TRBJ2-2; D uncertain. Germline CDR1 SGHVS, CDR2 FNYEAQ. The CDR3 is 12 amino acids. V was clipped by 4 bases and J by 6 bases, with 6 bases between them. The CDR3 DNA sequence: TGTGCCAGCAGCTCCCCCTCCGGGGAGCTGTTTTTT. It encodes CASSSPSGELFF. Together with reference TRBV7-6 and TRBJ2-2, the CDR3 gives the full variable domain: GAGVSQSPRYKVTKRGQDVALRCDPISGHVSLYWYRQALGQGPEFLTYFNYEAQQDKSGLPNDRFSAERPEGSISTLTIQRTEQRDSAMYRCASSSPSGELFFGEGSRLTVL.

V is TRBV5-1 and J is TRBJ2-1; TRBD2 aligns across 10 bases. V dropped 2 bases and J dropped 8; count of bases not matched to a gene: 4. Per germline, CDR1 SGHRS and CDR2 YFSETQ. CDR3 size: 14 residues. CDR3 in amino acids: CASSLLAGKDEQFF. DNA for the CDR3: TGCGCCAGCAGCTTACTAGCGGGAAAAGATGAGCAGTTCTTC.

The V call is TRBV28, the J call TRBJ1-2; unclear D gene. The germline V and J ends were trimmed by 6 bases and 2 bases, with 10 bases remaining between them. Per germline, CDR1 MDHEN and CDR2 SYDVKM. This CDR3 has 13 residues. The chain's CDR3 is CASSYGRNYGYTF. The CDR3 DNA follows: TGTGCCAGCAGCTACGGACGGAACTATGGCTACACCTTC.

This rearrangement joins TRBV25-1 to TRBJ2-5; D gene uncertain. This CDR3 region has 11 residues. Trimming took off 7 bases at V and 4 bases at J, with 7 bases between the two ends. Germline V CDR1 and CDR2: MGHDK, SYGVNS. The DNA of the CDR3 is TGTGCCAGCATGCTAGGAGAGACCCAGTACTTC. It yields the protein CASMLGETQYF.

V usage is TRBV19 and J usage is TRBJ2-5; a possible D gene is TRBD2 (5 bases). The CDR3 runs 13 residues. Per the germline V gene, CDR1 is LNHDA and CDR2 is SQIVND (reference sequence). V gave up 4 bases and J gave up 0 bases, with 6 bases separating them. The CDR3 loop reads CASSTGNQETQYF. The DNA for the CDR3 is TGTGCCAGTAGTACCGGGAACCAAGAGACCCAGTACTTC. Filled out from reference TRBV19 and TRBJ2-5, the complete variable domain reads DGGITQSPKYLFRKEGQNVTLSCEQNLNHDAMYWYRQDPGQGLRLIYYSQIVNDFQKGDIAEGYSVSREKKESFPLTVTSAQKNPTAFYLCASSTGNQETQYFGPGTRLLVL.

This clone appeared a single time. CDR3 sequence reads: CASSGPKGYTF. The CDR3 region has the DNA TGTGCCAGCAGCGGACCGAAAGGCTACACCTTC. V is TRBV9 and J is TRBJ1-2, with unresolved D. The CDR3 has 11 amino acids. V gave up 3 bases and J gave up 8 bases, with 8 bases separating them. Germline-derived CDR1 and CDR2 are SGDLS and YYNGEE.

This clone was picked up one time. The V and J genes are TRBV7-5 and TRBJ2-7; the table calls TRBD2, which could not be checked here. TRBV7-5 is shown as a pseudogene. The CDR3 runs to 16 residues. CDR3 nucleotides: TGTGTCAGAAGTTCAGCTACTAGCGGTGCTACCTACGAGCAGTACTTC. Translating it yields CVRSSATSGATYEQYF.

V is TRBV7-2 and J is TRBJ1-2; tentatively, D is TRBD1 (5 bases). V shed 2 bases and J shed 6 bases, with 10 bases lying between them. Germline V lookup: CDR1 SGHTA, CDR2 FQGNSA. The CDR3 runs 13 residues. In nucleotides, the CDR3 is TGTGCCAGCAGCTTACAGGGCGCGGATGGCTACACCTTC. This translates into CASSLQGADGYTF.

V usage is TRBV9 and J usage is TRBJ1-3; D unclear. Germline V CDR1 and CDR2: SGDLS, YYNGEE. The CDR3 has 13 amino acids. Deletions cut 2 bases from V and 4 bases from J, with 7 bases between. The chain's CDR3 is CASSVAQGNTIYF. The CDR3 coding sequence is TGTGCCAGCAGCGTCGCACAGGGAAACACCATATATTTT.

The genes are TRBV9 and TRBJ1-2, with a possible D match to TRBD1 (5 bases). V was trimmed by 0 bases and J by 4 bases, leaving 10 bases between them. The CDR3 consists of 14 residues. Germline-derived CDR1 and CDR2 are SGDLS and YYNGEE. The CDR3 sequence is CASSVDGGGYGYTF. CDR3 nucleotides: TGTGCCAGCAGCGTAGATGGGGGGGGCTATGGCTACACCTTC. Combining the CDR3 with reference TRBV9 and TRBJ1-2 gives the whole variable domain DSGVTQTPKHLITATGQRVTLRCSPRSGDLSVYWYQQSLDQGLQFLIQYYNGEERAKGNILERFSAQQFPDLHSELNLSSLELGDSALYFCASSVDGGGYGYTFGSGTRLTVV.

V is TRBV5-1 and J is TRBJ1-4; 7 bases map to TRBD1. The trim removed 4 bases at V and 8 bases at J, leaving 8 bases unmatched. Germline V CDR1 and CDR2: SGHRS, YFSETQ. The CDR3 totals 14 residues. CDR3 sequence: CASSDNRGGEKLFF. The CDR3 nucleotides are TGCGCCAGCAGCGATAACAGGGGTGGGGAAAAACTGTTTTTT. Filled out from reference TRBV5-1 and TRBJ1-4, the complete variable domain reads KAGVTQTPRYLIKTRGQQVTLSCSPISGHRSVSWYQQTPGQGLQFLFEYFSETQRNKGNFPGRFSGRQFSNSRSEMNVSTLELGDSALYLCASSDNRGGEKLFFGSGTQLSVL.

The genes are TRBV10-1 and TRBJ2-3, with D uncertain. Trimming cost V 5 bases and J 0 bases, with 6 bases left between them. The germline CDR1 and CDR2 sequences are WNHNN and SYGVQD (reference sequence). The CDR3 extends over 13 amino acids. Written as DNA, the CDR3 is TGCGCCAGCAGTCGAGGTAGCACAGATACGCAGTATTTT. It specifies CASSRGSTDTQYF.

This chain uses TRBV19 with TRBJ1-5, with TRBD1 as a possible D gene (6 bases). From germline, CDR1 is LNHDA and CDR2 SQIVND (reference sequence). V was pared by 5 bases and J by 8 bases, with 16 bases between. CDR3 length equals 14 residues. This CDR3 reads CASSRGDIREPQHF. The CDR3 coding sequence is TGTGCCAGTAGTCGTGGGGACATCAGGGAGCCCCAGCATTTT.

V and J are TRBV12-5 and TRBJ2-3, with D perhaps assigned TRBD1 or TRBD2 (6 bases each). Germline assignment: CDR1 LGHNT and CDR2 FRNRAP. The CDR3 runs to 16 residues. Trimming took off 2 bases at V and 0 bases at J, with 12 bases between the two ends. The CDR3 loop reads CASGLMRGTSTDTQYF. DNA of the CDR3: TGTGCTAGTGGTTTGATGAGGGGGACTAGCACAGATACGCAGTATTTT.

V gene TRBV4-1 combines with J gene TRBJ2-7; 12 positions agree with TRBD2. In germline, CDR1 is MGHRA, CDR2 YSYEKL. Trimming at V came to 6 bases and at J to 1 base, leaving 4 bases not matched to a gene. The CDR3 contains 15 residues. The CDR3 loop reads CASRPTSGRSYEQYF. The DNA for the CDR3 is TGCGCCAGCAGGCCGACTAGCGGGAGATCCTACGAGCAGTACTTC.

CDR3 protein: CASSIEGGQSNQPQHF. DNA of the CDR3: TGTGCCAGTAGTATCGAGGGGGGTCAGAGCAATCAGCCCCAGCATTTT. V and J are TRBV19 and TRBJ1-5, with D possibly TRBD1 on 6 matching bases. CDR1 and CDR2 (germline): LNHDA, SQIVND (reference sequence). Trimming removed 3 bases at V and 1 base at J, with 13 bases between. The CDR3 contains 16 residues.

The chain uses TRBV27 and TRBJ1-4; D gene unclear. In germline, CDR1 is MNHEY, CDR2 SMNVEV (reference sequence). Trimming took off 0 bases at V and 0 bases at J, with 11 bases between the two ends. The length of the CDR3 is 17 residues. The CDR3 spells CASSLSGLYATNEKLFF. CDR3 bases: TGTGCCAGCAGTTTATCGGGTTTGTACGCAACTAATGAAAAACTGTTTTTT.

The chain combines TRBV6-1 with TRBJ2-5, with D maybe TRBD2 (6 bases). CDR3 length equals 15 residues. The V end lost 10 bases, the J end lost 3 bases, and 21 bases lay between the germline ends. Germline CDR1 reads MNHNS; CDR2 reads SASEGT. The CDR3 here is CATQLVRDGKETQYF. The CDR3 coding sequence is TGTGCCACTCAGTTAGTGCGGGACGGCAAAGAGACCCAGTACTTC.

V is TRBV10-3 and J is TRBJ2-7; D is unclear. This CDR3 spans 13 amino acids. V was cut by 3 bases and J by 5 bases, with 11 bases left in between. Germline V gene data show CDR1 as ENHRY and CDR2 as SYGVKD. The CDR3 nucleotides are TGTGCCATCAGTGATGGAAGTGCCCACGAGCAGTACTTC. Its protein is CAISDGSAHEQYF.

About this clone: One end of the junction does not line up with germline, which may come from a read error. The chain joins TRBV27 to TRBJ2-1, with D possibly being TRBD2 (6 bases). CDR1 and CDR2 from the germline V gene are MNHEY and SMNVEV (reference sequence). This CDR3 comprises 15 residues. The CDR3 reads CASRGLGDSNNEQFF. The DNA of the CDR3 is TGTGCCAGCAGGGGACTTGGGGACTCCAACAATGAGCAGTTCTTC.